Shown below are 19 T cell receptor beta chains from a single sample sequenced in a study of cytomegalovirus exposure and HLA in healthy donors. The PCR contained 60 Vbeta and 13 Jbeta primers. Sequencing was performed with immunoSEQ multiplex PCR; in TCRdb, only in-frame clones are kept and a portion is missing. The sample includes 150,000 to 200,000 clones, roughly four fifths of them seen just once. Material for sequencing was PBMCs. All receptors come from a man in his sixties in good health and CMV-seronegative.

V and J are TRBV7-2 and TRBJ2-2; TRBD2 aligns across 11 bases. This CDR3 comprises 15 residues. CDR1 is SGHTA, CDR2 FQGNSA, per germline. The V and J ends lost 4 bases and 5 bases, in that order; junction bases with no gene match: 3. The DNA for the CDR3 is TGTGCCAGCAGCTCAACTAGCGGGAGAACCGGGGAGCTGTTTTTT. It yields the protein CASSSTSGRTGELFF.

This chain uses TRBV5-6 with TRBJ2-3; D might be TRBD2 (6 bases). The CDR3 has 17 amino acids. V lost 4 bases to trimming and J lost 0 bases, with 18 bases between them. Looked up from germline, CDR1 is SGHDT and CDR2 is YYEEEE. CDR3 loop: CASSPNFADYSTDTQYF. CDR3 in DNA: TGTGCCAGCAGCCCCAATTTCGCGGACTATAGCACAGATACGCAGTATTTT.

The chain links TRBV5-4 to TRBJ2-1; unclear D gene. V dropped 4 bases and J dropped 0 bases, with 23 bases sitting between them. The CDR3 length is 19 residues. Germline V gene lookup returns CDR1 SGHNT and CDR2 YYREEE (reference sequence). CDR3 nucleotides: TGTGCCAGCAGCCCGGGTCTAGAGTACTCACTCAGCTCCTACAATGAGCAGTTCTTC. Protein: CASSPGLEYSLSSYNEQFF.

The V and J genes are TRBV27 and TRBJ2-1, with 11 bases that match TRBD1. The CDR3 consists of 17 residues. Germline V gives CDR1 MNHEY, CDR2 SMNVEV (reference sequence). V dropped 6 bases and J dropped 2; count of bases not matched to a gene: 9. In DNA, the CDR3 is TGTGCCAGCAGGCTGAAACCGGGACAGGGGGCCTACAATGAGCAGTTCTTC. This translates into CASRLKPGQGAYNEQFF.

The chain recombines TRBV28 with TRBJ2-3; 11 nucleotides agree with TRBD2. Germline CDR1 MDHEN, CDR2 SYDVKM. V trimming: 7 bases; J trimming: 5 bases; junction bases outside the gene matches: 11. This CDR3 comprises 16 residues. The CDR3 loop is CASTNPGTSGLDTQYF. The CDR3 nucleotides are TGTGCCAGCACGAACCCCGGGACTAGCGGATTAGATACGCAGTATTTT.

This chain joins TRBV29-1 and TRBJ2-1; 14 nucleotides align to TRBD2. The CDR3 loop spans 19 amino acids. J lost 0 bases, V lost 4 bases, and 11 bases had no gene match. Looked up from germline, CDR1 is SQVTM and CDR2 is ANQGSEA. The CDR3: CSVGGRGTSGGRSYNEQFF. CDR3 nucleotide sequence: TGCAGCGTTGGGGGGCGGGGGACTAGCGGGGGCCGCTCCTACAATGAGCAGTTCTTC.

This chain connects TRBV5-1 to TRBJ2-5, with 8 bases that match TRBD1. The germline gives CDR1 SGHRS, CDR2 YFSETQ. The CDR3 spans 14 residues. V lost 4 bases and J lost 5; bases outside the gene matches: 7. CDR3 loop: CASSLGQGDETQYF. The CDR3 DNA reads TGCGCCAGCAGCCTAGGACAGGGCGACGAGACCCAGTACTTC.

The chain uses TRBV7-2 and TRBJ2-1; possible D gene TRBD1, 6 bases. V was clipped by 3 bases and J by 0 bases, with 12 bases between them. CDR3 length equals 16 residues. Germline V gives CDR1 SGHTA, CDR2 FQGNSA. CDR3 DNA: TGTGCCAGCAGCTTTATTAGGGGGAGCTCCTACAATGAGCAGTTCTTC. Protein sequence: CASSFIRGSSYNEQFF.

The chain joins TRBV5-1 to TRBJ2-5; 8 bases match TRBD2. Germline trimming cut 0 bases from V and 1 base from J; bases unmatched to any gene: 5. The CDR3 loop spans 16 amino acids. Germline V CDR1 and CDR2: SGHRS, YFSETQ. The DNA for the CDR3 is TGCGCCAGCAGCTTGGGGGGCGGGAGGTCCCAAGAGACCCAGTACTTC. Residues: CASSLGGGRSQETQYF. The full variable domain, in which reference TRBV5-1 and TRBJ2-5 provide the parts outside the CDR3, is KAGVTQTPRYLIKTRGQQVTLSCSPISGHRSVSWYQQTPGQGLQFLFEYFSETQRNKGNFPGRFSGRQFSNSRSEMNVSTLELGDSALYLCASSLGGGRSQETQYFGPGTRLLVL.

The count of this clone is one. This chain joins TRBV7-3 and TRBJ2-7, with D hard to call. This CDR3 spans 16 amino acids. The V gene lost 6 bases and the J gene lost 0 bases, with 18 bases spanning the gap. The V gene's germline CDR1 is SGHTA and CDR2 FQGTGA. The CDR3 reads CASSPQVALSSYEQYF. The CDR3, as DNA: TGTGCCAGCAGTCCGCAGGTGGCCCTTAGCTCCTACGAGCAGTACTTC.

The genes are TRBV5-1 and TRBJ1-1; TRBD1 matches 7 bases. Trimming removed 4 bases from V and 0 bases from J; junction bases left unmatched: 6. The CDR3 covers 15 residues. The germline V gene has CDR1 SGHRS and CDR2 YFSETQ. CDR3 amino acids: CASSRGQAMNTEAFF. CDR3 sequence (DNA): TGCGCCAGCAGCAGAGGACAGGCGATGAACACTGAAGCTTTCTTT.

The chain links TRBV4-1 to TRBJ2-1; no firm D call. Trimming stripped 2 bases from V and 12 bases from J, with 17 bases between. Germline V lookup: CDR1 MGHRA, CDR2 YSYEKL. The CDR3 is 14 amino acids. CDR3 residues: CASSQPKKESRQFF. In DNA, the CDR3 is TGCGCCAGCAGCCAACCTAAGAAGGAGAGCCGGCAGTTCTTC.

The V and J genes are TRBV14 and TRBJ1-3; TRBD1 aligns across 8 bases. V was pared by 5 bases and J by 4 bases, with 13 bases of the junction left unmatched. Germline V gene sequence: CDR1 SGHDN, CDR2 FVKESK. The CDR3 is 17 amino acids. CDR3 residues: CASSSPLWTGTGNTIYF. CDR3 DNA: TGTGCCAGCAGCAGCCCTCTATGGACAGGGACAGGAAACACCATATATTTT.

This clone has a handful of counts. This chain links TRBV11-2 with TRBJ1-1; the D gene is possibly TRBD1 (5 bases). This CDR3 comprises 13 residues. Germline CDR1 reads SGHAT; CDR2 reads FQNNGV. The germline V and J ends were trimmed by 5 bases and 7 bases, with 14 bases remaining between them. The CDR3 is CASSASTRGEAFF. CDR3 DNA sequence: TGTGCCAGCAGCGCCTCTACAAGGGGTGAAGCTTTCTTT.

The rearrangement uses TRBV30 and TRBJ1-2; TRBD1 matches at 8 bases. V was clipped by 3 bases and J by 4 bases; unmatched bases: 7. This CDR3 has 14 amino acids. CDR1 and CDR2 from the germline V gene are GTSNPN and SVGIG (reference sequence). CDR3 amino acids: CAWRDGTGIYGYTF. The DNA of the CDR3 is TGTGCCTGGAGAGACGGGACAGGCATCTATGGCTACACCTTC. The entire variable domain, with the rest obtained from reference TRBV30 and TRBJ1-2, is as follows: SQTIHQWPATLVQPVGSPLSLECTVEGTSNPNLYWYRQAAGRGLQLLFYSVGIGQISSEVPQNLSASRPQDRQFILSSKKLLLSDSGFYLCAWRDGTGIYGYTFGSGTRLTVV.

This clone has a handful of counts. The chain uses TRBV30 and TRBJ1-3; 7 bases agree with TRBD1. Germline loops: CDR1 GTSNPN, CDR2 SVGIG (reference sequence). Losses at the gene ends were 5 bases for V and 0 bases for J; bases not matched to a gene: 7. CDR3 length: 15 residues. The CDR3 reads CAWLGRDSSGNTIYF. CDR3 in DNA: TGTGCCTGGCTCGGTCGGGACAGCTCTGGAAACACCATATATTTT.

The CDR3 loop is CASSSAGTDTQYF. CDR3 sequence (DNA): TGTGCCAGCAGTAGCGCCGGGACAGATACGCAGTATTTT. The rearrangement uses TRBV7-8 and TRBJ2-3, with D possibly TRBD2 on 5 matching bases. CDR3 length equals 13 residues. With 6 bases removed from V and 3 bases from J, the gap between germline ends came to 10 bases. CDR1 SGHVS and CDR2 FQNEAQ come from the germline V gene.

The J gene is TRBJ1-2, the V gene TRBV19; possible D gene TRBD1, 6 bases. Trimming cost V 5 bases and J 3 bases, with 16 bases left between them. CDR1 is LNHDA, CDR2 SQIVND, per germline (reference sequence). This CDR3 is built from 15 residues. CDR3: CASSAKQGLHYGYTF. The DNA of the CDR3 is TGTGCCAGTAGTGCGAAACAGGGTCTCCACTATGGCTACACCTTC.

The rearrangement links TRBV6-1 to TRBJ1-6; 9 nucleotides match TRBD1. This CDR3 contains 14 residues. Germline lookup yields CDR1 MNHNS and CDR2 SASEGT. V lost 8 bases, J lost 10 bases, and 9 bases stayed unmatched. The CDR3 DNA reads TGTGCCAGCGGAAGAAGGACAGGGGACTCACCCCTCCACTTT. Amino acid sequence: CASGRRTGDSPLHF.